Included here is one T cell receptor beta chain sequence, with context. Germline V gene sequence: CDR1 KGHSH, CDR2 LQKENI. V lost 2 bases and J lost 8, with 9 bases in between. The CDR3 is 13 amino acids. This record belongs to a study of blood T cell repertoires in COVID-19. Study processing details: Estimation of nucleated cell counts was performed using reference gene primer amplification. The protocol was immunoSEQ multiplex PCR, while the TCRdb copy is restricted to in-frame clones and leaves out a portion. D and trimming were read from the DNA, whereas the V and J calls and clone size are those reported in that table. The sample lists under 300,000 clones, 70% to 90% occurring once.

This receptor was obtained from a woman in her 40s who had recovered from COVID-19. The chain links TRBV18 to TRBJ2-2; D possibly corresponds to TRBD2 (5 bases). Sequences were obtained from peripheral blood. CDR3 in amino acids: CASSPKEVGELFF. In nucleotides, the CDR3 is TGTGCCAGCTCACCAAAGGAGGTTGGGGAGCTGTTTTTT.